Shown below are 3 T cell receptor beta chains from a single sample sequenced in a study of patients and donors after allogeneic stem cell transplantation. MiXCR was run by TCRdb on the RT-PCR reads, yielding one entry per CDR3 protein. The sample has roughly 30,000 distinct CDR3 sequences, under 7.5% seen once; the top ten hold about 32%. The source material was blood, either unsorted or a sorted T cell fraction (not recorded which). These receptors all come from a human donor who was either an allogeneic HSCT recipient or a stem cell or donor lymphocyte infusion donor (not recorded which). It is not recorded whose cells these are; they may come from a transplant donor.

This clonotype was recorded at least ten times. The chain is built from TRBV5-1 and TRBJ2-1; D not certain. Germline V gene data show CDR1 as SGHRS and CDR2 as YFSETQ. Trimming left V 4 bases short and J 2 bases short, with 13 bases between. CDR3 length: 15 amino acids. The CDR3 is CASSLVGWPYNEQFF. The CDR3 DNA reads TGCGCCAGCAGCCTGGTCGGGTGGCCCTACAATGAGCAGTTCTTC.

This clonotype was seen repeatedly, ten times or more. The J gene is TRBJ2-1, the V gene TRBV5-1; TRBD2 aligns across 16 bases. CDR3 length: 13 residues. V lost 7 bases, J lost 9 bases, and 1 base stayed unmatched. Germline loops: CDR1 SGHRS, CDR2 YFSETQ. CDR3 in DNA: TGCGCCAGCGGGACTAGCGGGAGGGGTGAGCAGTTCTTC. It is translated as CASGTSGRGEQFF. Full variable domain (missing parts from reference TRBV5-1 and TRBJ2-1): KAGVTQTPRYLIKTRGQQVTLSCSPISGHRSVSWYQQTPGQGLQFLFEYFSETQRNKGNFPGRFSGRQFSNSRSEMNVSTLELGDSALYLCASGTSGRGEQFFGPGTRLTVL.

The chain recombines TRBV7-3 with TRBJ2-3, with 7 bases aligning to TRBD2. This CDR3 comprises 15 residues. CDR1 SGHTA and CDR2 FQGTGA come from the germline V gene. The V segment lost 5 bases and the J segment 2 bases; nucleotides outside the gene matches: 7. The CDR3 DNA sequence: TGTGCCAGCAGCCGGTCGCGGGGGAACACAGATACGCAGTATTTT. It specifies CASSRSRGNTDTQYF.